This T cell receptor (beta chain) was captured in a study of blood T cell repertoires in COVID-19. Study in general: Samples representing acute and convalescent COVID-19 were sourced from the United States, Italy and Spain. From T cells, B-cell-depleted T cells, or PBMCs came the material, which was cDNA or gDNA.

Sequencing used immunoSEQ multiplex PCR; TCRdb keeps in-frame clones, though not all of them. The sample has roughly 300,000 clones, over 70% seen once. The source is a woman aged 45-65 years with acute or convalescent COVID-19. Sequences were obtained from peripheral blood.

The CDR3 spells CASSIAGKAYEQYV. The CDR3 region has the DNA TGTGCCAGCAGCATTGCAGGGAAAGCCTACGAGCAGTACGTC. The V gene is TRBV5-6, the J gene TRBJ2-7; perhaps TRBD1 as D (5 bases). Trimming left V 4 bases short and J 2 bases short, with 13 bases between. Germline V gene data show CDR1 as SGHDT and CDR2 as YYEEEE. CDR3 length: 14 residues.